This TCR beta chain was obtained from a study of blood T cell repertoires in COVID-19. Whole-study context: Some COVID-19 samples were acute and others convalescent; all came from the United States, Italy and Spain.

In the study's own analysis: Amplifying reference gene primers gave estimates of nucleated cell counts. TCRdb's copy holds only in-frame clones and misses some; the assay was immunoSEQ multiplex PCR. V, J and clone size were drawn from that table, and D and trimming were deduced from the DNA. The table has roughly 200,000 clones, 85% to 90% seen once. There are 13 residues in the CDR3. Germline lookup yields CDR1 LGHDT and CDR2 YNNKEL (reference sequence). V lost 1 base, J lost 3 bases, and 4 bases lay in between. This clone showed up just once. Sequencing was done on a sample of peripheral blood. The chain joins TRBV3-1 (or the pseudogene TRBV3-2) to TRBJ1-5; D remains unclear. The source is an elderly man with acute or convalescent COVID-19. CDR3 bases: TGTGCCAGCAGCCAAGGAGCCAATCAGCCCCAGCATTTT. It yields the protein CASSQGANQPQHF.